One and the same sample provided the 30 T cell receptor beta chains below, sequenced in a study of CD8+ T cells in alopecia areata. Regarding treatment: oral pan-JAK inhibitor, 5-10 mg twice daily. The sequencing template was cDNA reverse transcribed from extracted RNA. TCRdb's table, derived via immunoSEQ multiplex PCR, lists solely in-frame clones and lacks some. Among around 270,000 clones, 55% to 70% were seen once, and the ten largest hold approximately 2%. Sequencing used CD4+ T cells sorted from blood, obtained at week 24, from a patient treated with tofacitinib. The origin of the receptors is a human donor with alopecia areata.

This chain connects TRBV5-4 to TRBJ2-5; no clear D. From germline, CDR1 is SGHNT and CDR2 YYREEE (reference sequence). Trimming left V 1 base short and J 3 bases short, with 7 bases between. CDR3 length: 13 residues. The CDR3, as DNA: TGTGCCAGCAGCTTGCCTACCAAAGAGACCCAGTACTTC. Its translation: CASSLPTKETQYF.

The rearrangement links TRBV9 to TRBJ1-2; no reliable D call. Germline V gene data show CDR1 as SGDLS and CDR2 as YYNGEE. There are 15 residues in the CDR3. V lost 0 bases, J lost 4 bases, and 13 bases lay in between. CDR3 DNA sequence: TGTGCCAGCAGCGTAGGATATTCCAGCCGCTATGGCTACACCTTC. Its protein product is CASSVGYSSRYGYTF.

The rearrangement uses TRBV29-1 and TRBJ2-1, with 9 bases matching TRBD2. The CDR3 runs to 18 residues. Germline V gene lookup returns CDR1 SQVTM and CDR2 ANQGSEA. V dropped 0 bases and J dropped 7; count of bases not matched to a gene: 16. In DNA form, the CDR3 reads TGCAGCGTTGAAGATCCCCGCGGAAAGCGGGGGGCGTGGAATGAGCAGTTCTTC. It yields the protein CSVEDPRGKRGAWNEQFF.

The rearrangement links TRBV15 to TRBJ1-5, with D perhaps TRBD1 (5 bases). CDR3 length: 14 residues. From germline, CDR1 is LNHNV and CDR2 YYDKDF (reference sequence). V was pared by 5 bases and J by 11 bases, with 19 bases between. The CDR3 region is CATSFDSGGAAQHF. In nucleotides, the CDR3 is TGTGCCACCAGCTTCGACAGTGGGGGAGCAGCCCAGCATTTT.

In its sample, this clone was seen a few times. The identical CDR3 is also encoded by other nucleotide sequences in the sample. The chain combines TRBV20-1 with TRBJ1-1; 7 bases agree with TRBD1. This CDR3 has 11 residues. Looked up from germline, CDR1 is DFQATT and CDR2 is SNEGSKA (reference sequence). The V gene end was trimmed by 5 bases and the J gene end by 4 bases; junction bases not matched to a gene: 1. The CDR3 reads CSAYRGTEAFF. The CDR3, as DNA: TGCAGTGCTTACAGGGGCACTGAAGCTTTCTTT.

This clone was counted between two and nine times. This sequence joins TRBV19 and TRBJ2-6; a possible D gene is TRBD2 (5 bases). Trimming shortened V by 7 bases and J by 1 base, and 17 bases separated the two germline ends. The germline V gene encodes CDR1 LNHDA and CDR2 SQIVND (reference sequence). The CDR3 covers 17 residues. The CDR3 DNA reads TGTGCCAGTACCCCTACTAGACGCAGATCTGGGGCCAACGTCCTGACTTTC. Translation: CASTPTRRRSGANVLTF.

This clone was detected only a few times. The chain combines TRBV4-1 with TRBJ2-5, with TRBD2 as a possible D gene (5 bases). With 2 bases removed from V and 7 bases from J, the gap between germline ends came to 5 bases. The V gene's germline CDR1 is MGHRA and CDR2 YSYEKL. The length of the CDR3 is 11 residues. CDR3 sequence: CASSQRGTQYF. The CDR3 DNA follows: TGCGCCAGCAGCCAACGGGGGACCCAGTACTTC.

The V gene is TRBV30, the J gene TRBJ1-1; the D gene is possibly TRBD1 (6 bases). The germline V gene has CDR1 GTSNPN and CDR2 SVGIG (reference sequence). The V gene lost 0 bases and the J gene lost 6 bases, with 14 bases spanning the gap. The CDR3 contains 14 residues. CDR3 loop: CAWSVSGGKSEAFF. The CDR3, as DNA: TGTGCCTGGAGTGTATCGGGGGGCAAGTCTGAAGCTTTCTTT.

The J gene is TRBJ1-5, the V gene TRBV6-5; 7 positions agree with TRBD1. With V trimmed by 0 bases and J by 11 bases, 7 bases remained unmatched. Germline CDR1 is MNHEY and CDR2 is SVGAGI. The CDR3 spans 14 residues. CDR3 sequence: CASSYSRAGTAQHF. Here the CDR3 DNA reads TGTGCCAGCAGTTACTCAAGGGCCGGGACAGCCCAGCATTTT.

CDR3 DNA: TGTGCCAGCAGTGTCACAGGGGCATCTTGGAACACTGAAGCTTTCTTT. Its protein is CASSVTGASWNTEAFF. The gene calls are TRBV7-2 and TRBJ1-1, with TRBD1 identical over 7 bases. The CDR3 loop spans 16 amino acids. V lost 6 bases and J lost 1; bases outside the gene matches: 11. Germline assignment: CDR1 SGHTA and CDR2 FQGNSA.

In DNA form, the CDR3 reads TGTGCCTGGAGTGTGGTCCCGGGCCACTATGGCTACACCTTC. Its translation is CAWSVVPGHYGYTF. This rearrangement joins TRBV30 to TRBJ1-2; D is undetermined. Per germline, CDR1 GTSNPN and CDR2 SVGIG (reference sequence). The V end was cut by 0 bases, the J end by 3 bases, with 11 bases between. This CDR3 is built from 14 residues.

This clone was observed a few times. The chain recombines TRBV30 with TRBJ1-1; D perhaps matches TRBD1 (5 bases). The germline V gene encodes CDR1 GTSNPN and CDR2 SVGIG (reference sequence). Trimming shortened V by 4 bases and J by 7 bases, and 19 bases separated the two germline ends. This CDR3 is 14 amino acids long. The CDR3 sequence is CAWKRRLDSREAFF. CDR3 in DNA: TGTGCCTGGAAAAGGCGCCTAGACAGTCGTGAAGCTTTCTTT.

This sequence joins TRBV5-1 and TRBJ1-1, with a weak D call TRBD1 (5 bases). Germline V gene data show CDR1 as SGHRS and CDR2 as YFSETQ. Trimming took off 4 bases at V and 5 bases at J, with 15 bases between the two ends. The CDR3 totals 14 residues. CDR3 residues: CASSLGAGGTEAFF. The CDR3, as DNA: TGCGCCAGCAGCCTCGGGGCAGGTGGGACTGAAGCTTTCTTT.

This clone was observed a handful of times. The chain combines TRBV4-3 with TRBJ2-1, with 10 bases lining up with TRBD2. Germline V CDR1 and CDR2: LGHNA, YSLEER. CDR3 length: 16 amino acids. V shed 1 base, J shed 8 bases, and the junction held 8 bases outside the gene matches. CDR3 nucleotides: TGCGCCAGCAGCCAAGTAAAGCGGGGGGGCCTCGATGAGCAGTTCTTC. As protein: CASSQVKRGGLDEQFF.

V gene TRBV30 combines with J gene TRBJ1-5; possible D gene TRBD1, 6 bases. The CDR3 covers 13 residues. Trimming left V 3 bases short and J 9 bases short, with 15 bases between. The V gene's germline CDR1 is GTSNPN and CDR2 SVGIG (reference sequence). CDR3 nucleotides: TGTGCCTGGAGCGAGACAGGTCCCCGGCCCCAGCATTTT. Its protein product is CAWSETGPRPQHF.

Turning to this clone: The junction shows a germline mismatch at one end, possibly a read error. The chain uses TRBV7-7 and TRBJ2-5, with 7 positions matching TRBD1. The length of the CDR3 is 16 residues. Per germline, CDR1 SSHAT and CDR2 FNYEAQ (reference sequence). CDR3 sequence: CASSPRQGTFQETQYF. CDR3 coding DNA: TGTGCTAGCAGCCCTCGACAGGGTACCTTCCAAGAGACCCAGTACTTC. Full variable domain (outside the CDR3, taken from reference TRBV7-7 and TRBJ2-5): GAGVSQSPRYKVTKRGQDVTLRCDPISSHATLYWYQQALGQGPEFLTYFNYEAQPDKSGLPSDRFSAERPEGSISTLTIQRTEQRDSAMYRCASSPRQGTFQETQYFGPGTRLLVL.

This clone was seen a few times. One end of the junction fails to match germline, which may point to a read error. The rearrangement joins TRBV7-2 to TRBJ2-5, with unresolved D. Germline-derived CDR1 and CDR2 are SGHTA and FQGNSA. This CDR3 is 11 amino acids long. As DNA, the CDR3 is TGTGCCAGCACCTTACAAGAGACCCAGTACTTC. It specifies CASTLQETQYF.

The genes are TRBV19 and TRBJ2-1; 10 bases align to TRBD1. This CDR3 has 18 amino acids. The V gene end was trimmed by 2 bases and the J gene end by 5 bases; junction bases not matched to a gene: 12. Germline-derived CDR1 and CDR2 are LNHDA and SQIVND (reference sequence). This CDR3 is CASSISNLGQGVNNEQFF. The CDR3 nucleotides are TGTGCCAGTAGTATATCCAACCTCGGACAGGGGGTAAACAATGAGCAGTTCTTC. The entire variable domain, with the rest obtained from reference TRBV19 and TRBJ2-1, is as follows: DGGITQSPKYLFRKEGQNVTLSCEQNLNHDAMYWYRQDPGQGLRLIYYSQIVNDFQKGDIAEGYSVSREKKESFPLTVTSAQKNPTAFYLCASSISNLGQGVNNEQFFGPGTRLTVL.

This clone was counted a single time. The chain recombines TRBV5-4 with TRBJ2-6; the D is unclear. Deletions cut 0 bases from V and 1 base from J, with 5 bases between. Looked up from germline, CDR1 is SGHNT and CDR2 is YYREEE (reference sequence). This CDR3 comprises 15 residues. The CDR3 DNA follows: TGTGCCAGCAGCTTGGGGGTATCTGGGGCCAACGTCCTGACTTTC. Its translation: CASSLGVSGANVLTF.

This clone was seen just once. The chain has TRBV30 and TRBJ1-2; 8 bases match TRBD1. The CDR3 has 11 amino acids. Germline CDR1 GTSNPN, CDR2 SVGIG (reference sequence). V lost 5 bases to trimming and J lost 8 bases; unmatched junction nucleotides: 4. The CDR3 DNA reads TGTGCCTGGCCGACAGGGGAAGGCTACACCTTC. Encoded protein: CAWPTGEGYTF. Variable domain in full (rest from reference TRBV30 and TRBJ1-2): SQTIHQWPATLVQPVGSPLSLECTVEGTSNPNLYWYRQAAGRGLQLLFYSVGIGQISSEVPQNLSASRPQDRQFILSSKKLLLSDSGFYLCAWPTGEGYTFGSGTRLTVV.

The rearrangement links TRBV5-1 to TRBJ2-3; unclear D gene. The CDR3 runs 14 residues. CDR1 is SGHRS and CDR2 is YFSETQ in the germline V gene. Trimming shortened V by 0 bases and J by 2 bases, and 7 bases separated the two germline ends. CDR3 residues: CASSLVADTDTQYF. CDR3 in DNA: TGCGCCAGCAGCTTGGTGGCTGACACAGATACGCAGTATTTT.

The genes are TRBV29-1 and TRBJ1-2; no clear D gene. Trimming cost V 8 bases and J 5 bases, with 15 bases left between them. Germline lookup yields CDR1 SQVTM and CDR2 ANQGSEA. The CDR3 runs to 12 residues. CDR3 loop: CSLTSGQYGYTF. The CDR3 DNA sequence: TGCAGCCTCACTTCTGGGCAGTATGGCTACACCTTC.

The count of this clone is one. The chain combines TRBV7-8 with TRBJ2-3; possible D gene TRBD2, 6 bases. CDR1 is SGHVS, CDR2 FQNEAQ, per germline. V was clipped by 5 bases and J by 0 bases, with 21 bases between them. This CDR3 spans 18 amino acids. In DNA, the CDR3 is TGTGCCAGCAGCCCCCGGGACTCTCGATCCCCCAGCACAGATACGCAGTATTTT. Amino acids: CASSPRDSRSPSTDTQYF.

The rearrangement links TRBV7-2 to TRBJ2-7; D call uncertain. The CDR3 is 15 residues long. V was clipped by 1 base and J by 2 bases, with 12 bases between them. From germline, CDR1 is SGHTA and CDR2 FQGNSA. The CDR3 spells CASSLGVLGTYEQYF. CDR3 nucleotides: TGTGCCAGCAGCTTAGGTGTATTGGGGACCTACGAGCAGTACTTC.

In its sample, this clone was seen a few times. The chain has TRBV14 and TRBJ2-7; maybe TRBD2 (6 bases). V shed 0 bases and J shed 10 bases, with 10 bases lying between them. Germline loops: CDR1 SGHDN, CDR2 FVKESK. This CDR3 is 12 amino acids long. CDR3 nucleotides: TGTGCCAGCAGCCAAGACACCGGGAGACAGTACTTC. Translated: CASSQDTGRQYF.

CDR3 in amino acids: CASSKRDRVNTEAFF. DNA for the CDR3: TGTGCCAGCAGCAAACGGGACAGGGTGAACACTGAAGCTTTCTTT. This rearrangement joins TRBV9 to TRBJ1-1, with 9 nucleotides matching TRBD1. Germline assignment: CDR1 SGDLS and CDR2 YYNGEE. The CDR3 is 15 residues long. J gave up 0 bases and V 4 bases, and 4 bases lay outside the gene matches.

V usage is TRBV2 and J usage is TRBJ2-2, with D perhaps TRBD2 (6 bases). This CDR3 is built from 15 residues. The germline V gene encodes CDR1 SNHLY and CDR2 FYNNEI. V lost 8 bases, J lost 3 bases, and 16 bases lay in between. Written as DNA, the CDR3 is TGTGCCAGCGGCGGGGAGTACTTTTACACCGGGGAGCTGTTTTTT. Its translation is CASGGEYFYTGELFF.

There are a few counts of this clone. The chain couples TRBV7-9 to TRBJ2-5; 7 bases match TRBD1. J gave up 1 base and V 5 bases, and 7 bases lay outside the gene matches. Germline V gene sequence: CDR1 SEHNR, CDR2 FQNEAQ (reference sequence). This CDR3 spans 15 amino acids. CDR3 amino acids: CASSPQGDSQETQYF. In nucleotides, the CDR3 is TGTGCCAGCAGCCCGCAGGGGGATAGCCAAGAGACCCAGTACTTC.

The genes are TRBV30 and TRBJ1-1; TRBD1 might be the D (6 bases). The CDR3 covers 14 residues. Germline loops: CDR1 GTSNPN, CDR2 SVGIG (reference sequence). The V end lost 3 bases, the J end lost 2 bases, and 13 bases lay between the germline ends. CDR3 coding DNA: TGTGCCTGGAGCCGGACAGCCTCCAACACTGAAGCTTTCTTT. It codes for CAWSRTASNTEAFF.

As to this clone: This specimen includes other DNA sequences encoding the same CDR3. V and J are TRBV6-6 and TRBJ2-7, with 10 bases fitting TRBD1. Germline V gene sequence: CDR1 MNHNY, CDR2 SVGAGI (reference sequence). V shed 0 bases and J 3 bases; nucleotides not matched to a gene: 2. The CDR3 length is 15 residues. The CDR3 reads CASSYSGQGGYEQYF. The DNA for the CDR3 is TGTGCCAGCAGTTACTCAGGACAGGGGGGCTACGAGCAGTACTTC.